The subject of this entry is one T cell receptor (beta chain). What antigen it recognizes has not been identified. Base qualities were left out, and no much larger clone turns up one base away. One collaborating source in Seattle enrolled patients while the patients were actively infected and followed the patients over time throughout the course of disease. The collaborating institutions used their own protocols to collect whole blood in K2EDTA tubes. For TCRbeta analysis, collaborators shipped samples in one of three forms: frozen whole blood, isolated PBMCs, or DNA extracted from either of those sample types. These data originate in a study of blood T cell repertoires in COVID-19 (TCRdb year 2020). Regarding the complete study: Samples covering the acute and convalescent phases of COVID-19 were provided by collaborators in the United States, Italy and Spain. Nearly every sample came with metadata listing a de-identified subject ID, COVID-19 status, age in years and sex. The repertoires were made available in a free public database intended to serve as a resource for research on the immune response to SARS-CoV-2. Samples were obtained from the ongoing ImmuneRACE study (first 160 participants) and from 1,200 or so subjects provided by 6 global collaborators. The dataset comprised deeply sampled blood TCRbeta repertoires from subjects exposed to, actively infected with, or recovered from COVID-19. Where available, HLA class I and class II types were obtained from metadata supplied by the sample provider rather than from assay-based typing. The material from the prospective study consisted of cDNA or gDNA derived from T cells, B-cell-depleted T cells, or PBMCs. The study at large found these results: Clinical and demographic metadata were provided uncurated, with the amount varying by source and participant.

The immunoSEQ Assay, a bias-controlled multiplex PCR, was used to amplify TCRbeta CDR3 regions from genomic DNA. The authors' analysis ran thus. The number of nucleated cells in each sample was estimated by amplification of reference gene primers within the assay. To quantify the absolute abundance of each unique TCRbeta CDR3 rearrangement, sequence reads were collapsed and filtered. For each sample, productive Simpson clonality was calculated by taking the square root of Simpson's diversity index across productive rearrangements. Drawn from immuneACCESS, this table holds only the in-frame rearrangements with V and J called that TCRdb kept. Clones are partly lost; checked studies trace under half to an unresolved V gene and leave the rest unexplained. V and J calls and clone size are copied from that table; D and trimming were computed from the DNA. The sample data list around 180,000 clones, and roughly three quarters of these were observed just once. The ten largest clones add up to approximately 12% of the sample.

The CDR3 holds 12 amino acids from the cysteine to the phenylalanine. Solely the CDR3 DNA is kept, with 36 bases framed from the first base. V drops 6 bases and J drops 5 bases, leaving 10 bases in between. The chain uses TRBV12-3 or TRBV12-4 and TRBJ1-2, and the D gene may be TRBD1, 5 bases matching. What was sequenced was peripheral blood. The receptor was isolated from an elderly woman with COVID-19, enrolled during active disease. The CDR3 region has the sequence CASSDRPYGYTF. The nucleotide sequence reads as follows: TGTGCCAGCAGCGACAGACCGTATGGCTACACCTTC.